One T cell receptor (beta chain) is described in this entry. The target antigen is unknown. A far more abundant clone sits one base away, making this likely a read error. The sample has other DNA sequences that encode this CDR3 too. The sample belongs to a study of shared clonotypes between healthy human individuals. Germline values: CDR1 SGHRS, CDR2 YFSETQ. There are 16 residues in the CDR3. The genomic DNA of each subset was split evenly across several immunoSEQ plates. Only in-frame clones appear in the TCRdb table, and some are missing; sequencing was by immunoSEQ multiplex PCR. This sample has about 460,000 clones; approximately 77% occur once, and the top ten carry approximately 12%. General observations from the study: Clonotype sharing among donors was expected to depend on sequencing depth. The diversity represented, both genetic and in exposure history, was limited by few donors.

Each donor was a Caucasian adult residing in Nashville, Tennessee. The TCR originated in a middle-aged woman in good health. Some clones in this sample may be carry-over from other donors' samples. The chain links TRBV5-1 to TRBJ2-2, with 11 bases that match TRBD1. Sample: PBMCs. The CDR3 loop is CASSRTGGANTGELFF. CDR3 in DNA: TGCGCCAGCAGCCGGACAGGGGGCGCGAACACCGGGGAGCTGTTCTTT.